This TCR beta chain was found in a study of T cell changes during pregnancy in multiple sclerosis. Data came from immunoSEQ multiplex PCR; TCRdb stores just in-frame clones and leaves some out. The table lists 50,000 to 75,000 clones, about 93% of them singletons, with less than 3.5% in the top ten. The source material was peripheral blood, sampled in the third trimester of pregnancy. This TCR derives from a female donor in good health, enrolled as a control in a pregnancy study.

The CDR3 bases are TGTGCCAGCAGCCAAGATCCTCACAGGGCCAACACTGAAGCTTTCTTT. Its protein is CASSQDPHRANTEAFF. The rearrangement uses TRBV4-2 and TRBJ1-1, with a weak D call TRBD1 (6 bases). Germline V lookup: CDR1 LGHNA, CDR2 YNFKEQ. This CDR3 contains 16 residues. Trimming pared 0 bases from V and 2 bases from J, leaving 13 bases between.